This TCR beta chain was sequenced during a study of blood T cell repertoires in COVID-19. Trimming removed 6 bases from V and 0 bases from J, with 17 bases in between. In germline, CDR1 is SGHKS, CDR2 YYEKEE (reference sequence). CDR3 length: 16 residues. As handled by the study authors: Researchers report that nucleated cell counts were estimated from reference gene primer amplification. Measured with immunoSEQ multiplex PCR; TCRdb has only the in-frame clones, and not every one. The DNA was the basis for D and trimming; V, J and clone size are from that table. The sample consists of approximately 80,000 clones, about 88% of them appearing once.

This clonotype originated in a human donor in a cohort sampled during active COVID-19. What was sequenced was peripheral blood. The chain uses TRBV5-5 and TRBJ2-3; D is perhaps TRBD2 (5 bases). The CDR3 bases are TGTGCCAGCATCAATCTAGGGCGGGCTAGCACAGATACGCAGTATTTT. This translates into CASINLGRASTDTQYF. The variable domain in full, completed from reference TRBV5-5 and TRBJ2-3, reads DAGVTQSPTHLIKTRGQQVTLRCSPISGHKSVSWYQQVLGQGPQFIFQYYEKEERGRGNFPDRFSARQFPNYSSELNVNALLLGDSALYLCASINLGRASTDTQYFGPGTRLTVL.